The 20 T cell receptor beta chains reported below all come from one sample, sequenced in a study of blood T cell repertoires in COVID-19. Data came from immunoSEQ multiplex PCR; TCRdb stores just in-frame clones and leaves some out. The sample shows roughly 290,000 clones, 90% of them seen only once. Sequenced input: peripheral blood. Receptor source: a woman in her twenties or thirties with COVID-19, enrolled during active disease.

This clone has only one observation. The gene calls are TRBV3-1 (or the pseudogene TRBV3-2) and TRBJ2-2; D is ambiguous. CDR3 length: 12 amino acids. The germline V gene encodes CDR1 LGHDT and CDR2 YNNKEL (reference sequence). With 4 bases removed from V and 5 bases from J, the gap between germline ends came to 5 bases. CDR3 in DNA: TGTGCCAGCAGCCCCATTACCGGGGAGCTGTTTTTT. This translates into CASSPITGELFF.

The chain links TRBV30 to TRBJ1-1; 7 nucleotides align to TRBD1. Germline CDR1 and CDR2: GTSNPN and SVGIG (reference sequence). Losses at the gene ends were 4 bases for V and 0 bases for J; bases not matched to a gene: 2. The CDR3 covers 13 residues. CDR3 loop: CAWIDRVNTEAFF. Written as DNA, the CDR3 is TGTGCCTGGATCGACAGGGTGAACACTGAAGCTTTCTTT.

The V gene is TRBV21-1, the J gene TRBJ2-1; TRBD2, the table's D call, lacks a check against the DNA. TRBV21-1 is a pseudogene locus. The CDR3 has 23 amino acids. CDR3 protein: CASSARTGGEGLAGGCSYNEQFF. The CDR3 bases are TGTGCCAGCAGCGCCCGTACAGGGGGCGAAGGACTAGCGGGAGGGTGTTCCTACAATGAGCAGTTCTTC.

This clone was counted only a few times. The same CDR3 arises from other DNA sequences in this sample as well. The rearrangement joins TRBV7-9 to TRBJ2-3; D is possibly TRBD1 (5 bases). Trimming left V 2 bases short and J 0 bases short, with 6 bases between. The length of the CDR3 is 14 residues. Germline lookup yields CDR1 SEHNR and CDR2 FQNEAQ (reference sequence). CDR3 region: CASSLQGSTDTQYF. DNA of the CDR3: TGTGCCAGCAGCTTACAGGGTAGCACAGATACGCAGTATTTT.

This chain links TRBV4-2 with TRBJ2-4; tentatively, D is TRBD2 (6 bases). Germline V CDR1 and CDR2: LGHNA, YNFKEQ. V was clipped by 0 bases and J by 8 bases, with 14 bases between them. This CDR3 has 15 residues. The CDR3 reads CASSQDPGPGDIQYF. The CDR3 DNA reads TGTGCCAGCAGCCAAGATCCGGGACCGGGAGACATTCAGTACTTC.

The V and J genes are TRBV14 and TRBJ1-4; a weak D match, TRBD1 (5 bases). Germline V CDR1 and CDR2: SGHDN, FVKESK. This CDR3 has 16 amino acids. V shed 0 bases and J shed 7 bases, with 15 bases lying between them. DNA of the CDR3: TGTGCCAGCAGCCAAGACCGGGGGGGTAGTGTTGAAAAACTGTTTTTT. Translated: CASSQDRGGSVEKLFF.

CDR3 sequence reads: CASSRGGREQYF. CDR3 bases: TGTGCCAGCAGTCGCGGGGGGAGGGAGCAGTACTTC. The gene calls are TRBV6-2 or TRBV6-3 and TRBJ2-7; 8 nucleotides align to TRBD2. The germline gives CDR1 MNHEY, CDR2 SVGEGT. The junction had 4 bases not matched to a gene; V was cut back by 5 bases and J by 7 bases. The CDR3 is 12 residues long.

V gene TRBV28 combines with J gene TRBJ1-1, with 7 bases aligning to TRBD1. With 2 bases clipped from V and 2 bases from J, the junction kept 8 bases outside the gene matches. CDR1 and CDR2 from the germline V gene are MDHEN and SYDVKM. The CDR3 sequence is 16 residues long. CDR3 bases: TGTGCCAGCAGTTTAGGGGTAGGGGGCGCAAACACTGAAGCTTTCTTT. It is translated as CASSLGVGGANTEAFF. Supplemented by reference TRBV28 and TRBJ1-1, the full variable domain reads DVKVTQSSRYLVKRTGEKVFLECVQDMDHENMFWYRQDPGLGLRLIYFSYDVKMKEKGDIPEGYSVSREKKERFSLILESASTNQTSMYLCASSLGVGGANTEAFFGQGTRLTVV.

The genes are TRBV6-5 and TRBJ2-5; the D gene is possibly TRBD2 (5 bases). Germline assignment: CDR1 MNHEY and CDR2 SVGAGI. Trimming removed 7 bases at V and 5 bases at J, with 14 bases between. The CDR3 is 13 amino acids. The CDR3 region is CASKVTGYETQYF. In DNA, the CDR3 is TGTGCCAGCAAGGTTACGGGGTATGAGACCCAGTACTTC.

The rearrangement uses TRBV9 and TRBJ1-3, with unresolved D. With 6 bases removed from V and 0 bases from J, the gap between germline ends came to 13 bases. In germline, CDR1 is SGDLS, CDR2 YYNGEE. There are 15 residues in the CDR3. Here the CDR3 DNA reads TGTGCCAGCAACTCAGACACAACCTCTGGAAACACCATATATTTT. The encoded protein is CASNSDTTSGNTIYF.

The count of this clone is one. The rearrangement links TRBV4-1 to TRBJ1-4; TRBD1 matches 7 bases. J lost 5 bases, V lost 2 bases, and 14 bases had no gene match. CDR1 and CDR2 (germline): MGHRA, YSYEKL. This CDR3 is 18 amino acids long. The CDR3 reads CASSQQAQTGARNEKLFF. CDR3 in DNA: TGCGCCAGCAGCCAACAGGCACAAACAGGGGCCAGAAATGAAAAACTGTTTTTT.

The chain combines TRBV6-1 with TRBJ1-2, with TRBD1 matching 7 bases. V lost 2 bases, J lost 8 bases, and 5 bases stayed unmatched. The CDR3 loop spans 13 amino acids. CDR1 and CDR2 (germline): MNHNS, SASEGT. The CDR3 protein is CASSESNRGGYTF. CDR3 sequence (DNA): TGTGCCAGCAGTGAATCCAACAGGGGCGGCTACACCTTC.

This clone was seen once. The CDR3 coding sequence is TGCGCCAGCAGCCCGGACAGTGTTAATGAAAAACTGTTTTTT. Protein: CASSPDSVNEKLFF. The chain recombines TRBV5-1 with TRBJ1-4; TRBD1 is a possible D gene (6 bases). Trimming shortened V by 4 bases and J by 4 bases, and 11 bases separated the two germline ends. Per germline, CDR1 SGHRS and CDR2 YFSETQ. The CDR3 is made up of 14 amino acids.

The chain links TRBV6-5 to TRBJ1-3; D not certain. Per the germline V gene, CDR1 is MNHEY and CDR2 is SVGAGI. CDR3 size: 13 residues. V was cut by 2 bases and J by 4 bases, with 6 bases left in between. Here the CDR3 reads CASSYAYGNTIYF. In DNA form, the CDR3 reads TGTGCCAGCAGTTACGCCTACGGAAACACCATATATTTT.

CDR3 nucleotide sequence: TGTGCCAGCAGACACAGGGGAACTAATGAAAAACTGTTTTTT. Translation gives CASRHRGTNEKLFF. This chain links TRBV6-5 with TRBJ1-4; 7 bases match TRBD1. The CDR3 is 14 amino acids. Germline CDR1 MNHEY, CDR2 SVGAGI. Trimming at V came to 6 bases and at J to 1 base, leaving 2 bases not matched to a gene.

V gene TRBV5-1 combines with J gene TRBJ1-2; perhaps TRBD1 as D (6 bases). The germline V and J ends were trimmed by 4 bases and 5 bases, with 18 bases remaining between them. Per germline, CDR1 SGHRS and CDR2 YFSETQ. The CDR3 contains 15 residues. CDR3 bases: TGCGCCAGCAGCGTGGATATGGACAGCCTATATGGCTACACCTTC. Translation: CASSVDMDSLYGYTF.

This clone was seen a single time. The V and J genes are TRBV5-1 and TRBJ2-1, with TRBD2 matching 11 bases. Germline-derived CDR1 and CDR2 are SGHRS and YFSETQ. The V and J ends lost 4 bases and 3 bases, in that order; junction bases with no gene match: 3. The CDR3 is 15 amino acids. The CDR3 loop reads CASSTGLADYNEQFF. The CDR3 region has the DNA TGCGCCAGCAGCACGGGACTAGCGGACTACAATGAGCAGTTCTTC.

This sequence joins TRBV19 and TRBJ1-1; the D gene is possibly TRBD1 (5 bases). Germline loops: CDR1 LNHDA, CDR2 SQIVND (reference sequence). The V end was cut by 3 bases, the J end by 0 bases, with 11 bases between. CDR3 length equals 15 residues. CDR3 in DNA: TGTGCCAGTAGTATCGCAGGGTCAATGAACACTGAAGCTTTCTTT. It codes for CASSIAGSMNTEAFF.

This clone was seen once. V usage is TRBV10-3 and J usage is TRBJ1-1; TRBD1 matches at 9 bases. Unmatched junction bases numbered 10, after V lost 6 bases and J lost 5 bases. The V gene's germline CDR1 is ENHRY and CDR2 SYGVKD. This CDR3 is 15 amino acids long. This CDR3 is CAIRGGDRVSTEAFF. The CDR3 DNA is TGTGCCATCAGGGGGGGGGACAGGGTGTCAACTGAAGCTTTCTTT.

This chain joins TRBV5-1 and TRBJ2-3; D possibly corresponds to TRBD2 (6 bases). V was cut by 0 bases and J by 4 bases, with 9 bases left in between. Germline loops: CDR1 SGHRS, CDR2 YFSETQ. CDR3 length: 14 residues. The CDR3 loop is CASSLALAADTQYF. The CDR3 DNA reads TGCGCCAGCAGCTTGGCACTAGCTGCAGATACGCAGTATTTT.